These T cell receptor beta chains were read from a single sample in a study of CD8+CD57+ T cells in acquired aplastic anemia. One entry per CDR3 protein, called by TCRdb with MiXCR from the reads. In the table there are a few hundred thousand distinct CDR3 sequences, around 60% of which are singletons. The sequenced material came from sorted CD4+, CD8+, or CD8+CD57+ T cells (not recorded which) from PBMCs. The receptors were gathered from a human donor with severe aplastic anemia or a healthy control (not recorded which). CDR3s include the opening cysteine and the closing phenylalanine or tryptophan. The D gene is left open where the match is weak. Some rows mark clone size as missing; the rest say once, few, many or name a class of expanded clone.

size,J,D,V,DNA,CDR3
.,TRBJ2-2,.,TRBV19,TGTGCCAGTAGGGCAGGGGCCTACACCGGGGAGCTGTTTTTT,CASRAGAYTGELFF
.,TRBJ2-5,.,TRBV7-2,TGTGCCAGCAGCTGGAGAAGCGAGACCCAGTACTTC,CASSWRSETQYF
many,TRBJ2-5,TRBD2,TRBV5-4,TGTGCCAGCGGAACTAGCGGGGGGGCCTTCCGGGGGACCCAGTACTTC,CASGTSGGAFRGTQYF
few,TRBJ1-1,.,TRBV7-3,TGTGCCAGTAGTCTCTCCGTGAACACTGAAGCTTTCTTT,CASSLSVNTEAFF
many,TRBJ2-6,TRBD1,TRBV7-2,TGTGCCAGCACTCCTAAACCCCCCACTCAGGGGGCATCTGGGGCCAACGTCCTGACTTTC,CASTPKPPTQGASGANVLTF
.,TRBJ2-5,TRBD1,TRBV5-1,TGCGCCAGCAGCTCGGACAGGGGGCAAGGAGAGACCCAGTACTTC,CASSSDRGQGETQYF
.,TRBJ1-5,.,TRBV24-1,TGTGCCACCAGTGACCCGACAGCTAGCAATCAGCCCCAGCATTTT,CATSDPTASNQPQHF
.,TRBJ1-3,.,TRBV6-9,TGTGCCAGCAGTTATAGAGGAGGGAATACCATATATTTT,CASSYRGGNTIYF
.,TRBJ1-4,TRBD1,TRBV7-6,TGTGCCAGCAGCCCTCGACAGGGTTCTGGTCTGTTTTTT,CASSPRQGSGLFF
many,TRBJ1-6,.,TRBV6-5,TGTGCCAGCAGTTACTCTGGGCGGGGTGACTCCCTCCACTTT,CASSYSGRGDSLHF
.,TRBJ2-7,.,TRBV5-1,TGCGCCAGCAGACCCTCGAACGGATCACCATTC,CASRPSNGSPF
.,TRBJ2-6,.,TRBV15,TGTGCCACCAGCAGAGTAAACCTGGGGGCAGCTGGGGCCAACGTCCTGACTTTC,CATSRVNLGAAGANVLTF
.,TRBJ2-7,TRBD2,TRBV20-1,TGCAGTGCCCCGGGACTACGCTCCTTCGAGCAGTACTTC,CSAPGLRSFEQYF
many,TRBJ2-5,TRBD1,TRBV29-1,TGCAGCGTAGCCGGGACAGGGGGAGAGACCCAGTACTTC,CSVAGTGGETQYF
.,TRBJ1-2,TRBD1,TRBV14,TGTGCCAGCAGCCTCGAACCTACAGGGGGCGATTATGGCTACACCTTC,CASSLEPTGGDYGYTF
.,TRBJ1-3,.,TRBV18,TGTGCCACCCAGGGATATCGAGGAAACACCATATATTTT,CATQGYRGNTIYF
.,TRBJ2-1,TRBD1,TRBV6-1,TGTGCCTGTAGACAGGGGTCCGGTGAGCAGTTCTTC,CACRQGSGEQFF
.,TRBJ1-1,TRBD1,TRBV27,TGTGCCAGCAGTTATCTACGGGGACAGCTGAACACTGAAGCTTTCTTT,CASSYLRGQLNTEAFF
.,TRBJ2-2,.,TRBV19,TGTGCCAGTAGTATGGGCAGGGGGGCGAACACCGGGGAGCTGTTTTTT,CASSMGRGANTGELFF
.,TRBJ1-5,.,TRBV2,TGTGCCAGCAGTGGGGGACCAACCCTATTCAATCAGCCCCAGCATTTT,CASSGGPTLFNQPQHF
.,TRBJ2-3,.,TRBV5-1,TGCGCCAGCAGCTTGGGGGGTAAATCTAGCACAGATACGCAGTATTTT,CASSLGGKSSTDTQYF
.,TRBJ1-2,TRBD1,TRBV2,TGTGCCAGCAGTGACCCGGGGGACAGGGGGCCGGATGGCTACACCTTC,CASSDPGDRGPDGYTF
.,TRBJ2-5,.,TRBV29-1,TGCAGCGTTGACCCTAGCAGCTTCCAAGAGACCCAGTACTTC,CSVDPSSFQETQYF
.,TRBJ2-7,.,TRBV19,TGTGCCAGTAGCCCGGGACGGGACTCCTACGAGCAGTACTTC,CASSPGRDSYEQYF
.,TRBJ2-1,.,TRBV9,TGTGCCAGCAGTCCGGCAGGAGAGACCTACAATGAGCAGTTCTTC,CASSPAGETYNEQFF
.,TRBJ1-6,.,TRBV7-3,TGTGCCAGCAGCTTTCCCCCGCCTTCACCCCTCCACTTT,CASSFPPPSPLHF
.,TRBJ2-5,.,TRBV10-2,TGCGCCAGCAGACGCAGCCAAGAGACCCAGTACTTC,CASRRSQETQYF
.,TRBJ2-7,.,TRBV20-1,TGCAGTGCTAGAGCTGAGAAGTCCGAGCAGTACTTC,CSARAEKSEQYF
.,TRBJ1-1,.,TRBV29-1,TGCAGCGTGGACTCACGGGGAGCTTTCTTT,CSVDSRGAFF
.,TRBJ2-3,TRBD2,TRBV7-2,TGTGCCAGCAGCTTGAGCGGGGCCCGCACAGATACGCAGTATTTT,CASSLSGARTDTQYF
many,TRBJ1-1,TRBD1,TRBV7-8,TGTGCCAGCAGCTTAGGGGGGACAGGGACCACTGAAGCTTTCTTT,CASSLGGTGTTEAFF
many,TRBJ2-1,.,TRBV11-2,TGTGCCAGCAGCTTAGGTGAGACAGTCTACAATGAGCAGTTCTTC,CASSLGETVYNEQFF
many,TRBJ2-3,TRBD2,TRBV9,TGTGCCAGCACCCTATCCGGCGGGGGGGTTTCAGATACGCAGTATTTT,CASTLSGGGVSDTQYF
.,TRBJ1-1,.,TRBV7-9,TGTGCCAGCAGCTCGTTTCGGGGGGATGCTTTCTTT,CASSSFRGDAFF
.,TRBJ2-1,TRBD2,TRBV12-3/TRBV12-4,TGTGCCAGCAGTTTAGGGGGACTAGCGGGAGTCGGGCAGTTCTTC,CASSLGGLAGVGQFF
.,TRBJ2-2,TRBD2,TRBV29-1,TGCAGCGCCCGGACTAGCGGGAGGGCCTCGGGGACCGGGGAGCTGTTTTTT,CSARTSGRASGTGELFF
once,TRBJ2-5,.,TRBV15,TGTGCCACCAGCAGAGACGGTGGAAGCATGGAGACCCAGTACTTC,CATSRDGGSMETQYF
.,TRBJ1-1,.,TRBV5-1,TGCGCCAGCAGCCGAGCGGGGGCCACTGAAGCTTTCTTT,CASSRAGATEAFF
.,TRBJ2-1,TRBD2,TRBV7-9,TGTGCCAGCAGCTCGACTAGCGGGAGCCATGAGCAGTTCTTC,CASSSTSGSHEQFF
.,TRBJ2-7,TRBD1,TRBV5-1,TGCGCCAGCAGCCAAGAGGCAGGGGGATTTTACGAGCAGTACTTC,CASSQEAGGFYEQYF
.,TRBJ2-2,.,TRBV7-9,TGTGCCAGCAGCTTAGGGGCGGGGTCTGGAACCGGGGAGCTGTTTTTT,CASSLGAGSGTGELFF
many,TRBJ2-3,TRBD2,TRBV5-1,TGCGCCAGCAGCACTAGCGGGGGTTCTGCAGATACGCAGTATTTT,CASSTSGGSADTQYF